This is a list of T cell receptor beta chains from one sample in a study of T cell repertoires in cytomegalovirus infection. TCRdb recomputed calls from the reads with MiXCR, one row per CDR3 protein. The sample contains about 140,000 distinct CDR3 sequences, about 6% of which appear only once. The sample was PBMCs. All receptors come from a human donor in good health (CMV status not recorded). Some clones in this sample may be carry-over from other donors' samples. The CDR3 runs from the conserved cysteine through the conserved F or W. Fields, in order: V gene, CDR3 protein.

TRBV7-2	CASSLVRTHNEQFF
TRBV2	CASSGGQGALNEQYF
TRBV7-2	CASSSDIGYTF
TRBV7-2	CASSLGGLATQYF
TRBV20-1	CSALVTGVETQYF
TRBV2	CASRGGGYEQYF
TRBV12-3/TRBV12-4	CASSPLTGTMNTEAFF
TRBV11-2	CASSSSGTLTQYF
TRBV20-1	CSAPLPLSSDTQYF
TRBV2	CASRETGYDTGELFF
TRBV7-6	CASSLLTGETEAFF
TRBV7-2	CASSLAGGAGTDTQYF
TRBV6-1	CASSEDRRAFF
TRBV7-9	CASSFLAGVHNEQFF
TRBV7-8	CASSSDRGIAFF
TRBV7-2	CASSLGGHPNQPQHF
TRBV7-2	CASSFNELPGQPKNTEAFF
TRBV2	CASSPGTFVTDTQYF
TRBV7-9	CASSGGAVEQFF
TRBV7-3	CASSLTAANTGELFF